This T cell receptor (beta chain) was documented in a study of molecular identifiers for immune sequencing clone quantification. Generation of bulk TCR libraries relied on previously described methods and listed TCR primers. In TCRdb, the PCR reads were re-called with MiXCR into one record per CDR3 protein. The sample includes a few hundred thousand distinct CDR3 sequences, roughly a quarter of them seen just once. There are a few counts of this clonotype. The germline V gene has CDR1 SNHLY and CDR2 FYNNEI. CDR3 length: 13 residues. Trimming took 8 bases from V and 1 from J, leaving 9 bases between them.

This sequence joins TRBV2 and TRBJ1-3, with D unclear. This TCR derives from a human donor in good health. Some libraries in this study had Jurkat cell RNA spiked in. Sequencing input: naive CD8+ T cells from blood, with Jurkat cell RNA spiked in. Subset noted: FACS-sorted CD8+CD4-CCR7+CD45RA+ naive T cells. CDR3 in amino acids: CASVGVSGNTIYF. CDR3 sequence (DNA): TGTGCCAGCGTTGGGGTTTCTGGAAACACCATATATTTT.